The next 25 T cell receptor beta chains were all read from a single sample in a study of CD8+CD57+ T cells in acquired aplastic anemia. Those patients picked for sequencing had displayed CD8+CD57+ cell expansion on flow cytometry. Researchers used genomic DNA as the template to profile TCR beta VDJ and CDR3. TCRdb ran MiXCR on the reads and lists one entry per CDR3 protein. The sample records 200,000 to 300,000 distinct CDR3 sequences, approximately 80% being singletons. Sequenced input: sorted CD4+, CD8+, or CD8+CD57+ T cells (not recorded which) from PBMCs. These receptors all come from a human donor with aplastic anemia.

The V and J genes are TRBV7-8 and TRBJ2-7; TRBD2 agrees at 8 bases. CDR3 length equals 14 residues. V dropped 3 bases and J dropped 9; count of bases not matched to a gene: 10. Germline V gene lookup returns CDR1 SGHVS and CDR2 FQNEAQ. The CDR3 DNA reads TGTGCCAGCAGCTTCGCGGGAGGTCACGATACGCAGTACTTC. Its protein product is CASSFAGGHDTQYF.

The chain uses TRBV4-1 and TRBJ2-3; a weak D match, TRBD2 (6 bases). CDR3 size: 14 residues. V was cut by 1 base and J by 2 bases, with 7 bases left in between. Germline CDR1 MGHRA, CDR2 YSYEKL. Here the CDR3 DNA reads TGCGCCAGCAGCCAAGCGGGGGACACAGATACGCAGTATTTT. Translation gives CASSQAGDTDTQYF.

There are a few counts of this clonotype. A read error may produce the germline difference seen at one junction end. The chain carries TRBV15 and TRBJ2-7; D is unclear. Germline CDR1 and CDR2: LNHNV and YYDKDF (reference sequence). The CDR3 sequence is 14 residues long. The CDR3 loop reads CASSQGQFNYEQYF. The CDR3 coding sequence is TGTGCCAGCAGCCAAGGGCAGTTCAACTACGAGCAGTACTTC.

About this clonotype: No conserved phenylalanine or tryptophan ends this CDR3, so it is likely a read error. No DNA is shown, since the ends of the CDR3 on it are uncertain; the CDR3 is the one TCRdb lists. V usage is TRBV2 and J usage is TRBJ2-1; no DNA check was done on the table's D call, TRBD2. Both ends counted, the CDR3 spans 16 residues. CDR1 and CDR2 from the germline V gene are SNHLY and FYNNEI. CDR3 sequence reads: CASSEPWSGGTEQFFG.

The V call is TRBV7-2, the J call TRBJ1-1; D not certain. Germline V lookup: CDR1 SGHTA, CDR2 FQGNSA. The CDR3 length is 15 residues. The V gene lost 2 bases and the J gene lost 9 bases, with 19 bases spanning the gap. CDR3 nucleotides: TGTGCCAGCAGCTTAACGGGTGACCTCGACACGCAAGCTTTCTTT. Translating it yields CASSLTGDLDTQAFF.

This chain links TRBV5-1 with TRBJ2-4; D perhaps matches TRBD1 (8 bases). V lost 4 bases and J lost 15, with 17 bases in between. This CDR3 has 12 residues. The V gene's germline CDR1 is SGHRS and CDR2 YFSETQ. The CDR3 nucleotides read TGCGCCAGCAGCGGAGGAGCGGGGACAGGGTACTTC. Residues: CASSGGAGTGYF.

The chain carries TRBV5-4 and TRBJ2-1; D gene ambiguous. Germline lookup yields CDR1 SGHNT and CDR2 YYREEE (reference sequence). This CDR3 contains 13 residues. The V end lost 6 bases, the J end lost 2 bases, and 9 bases lay between the germline ends. The CDR3 protein is CASTTATYNEQFF. The CDR3 bases are TGTGCCAGCACCACGGCGACCTACAATGAGCAGTTCTTC.

This clonotype was seen many times. This likely comes from a read error, as the CDR3 has no conserved phenylalanine or tryptophan at its end. No DNA is shown, since the ends of the CDR3 on it are uncertain; the CDR3 is the one TCRdb lists. This chain connects TRBV11-3 to TRBJ1-6. In germline, CDR1 is SGHNT, CDR2 YENEEA. The CDR3 adds up to 8 amino acids, both ends counted. The CDR3 here is CASSLDLT.

CDR3 sequence (DNA): TGTGCCAGCAGCTCCGAACAGGGTGGATCACCCCAGTACTTC. The encoded protein is CASSSEQGGSPQYF. The V call is TRBV7-6, the J call TRBJ2-7, with D possibly being TRBD1 (6 bases). With 4 bases removed from V and 10 bases from J, the gap between germline ends came to 20 bases. The CDR3 length is 14 residues. Germline CDR1 SGHVS, CDR2 FNYEAQ.

A note on this clonotype: At one of its ends the junction is not consistent with the germline gene, which may arise from a read error. The V gene is TRBV9, the J gene TRBJ2-3, with TRBD1 matching 7 bases. Germline V CDR1 and CDR2: SGDLS, YYNGEE. The CDR3 has 13 residues. As DNA, the CDR3 is TGTGCCAGCGGCGTAGGGGGCACAAAAACTCAGTACTTT. Its protein is CASGVGGTKTQYF.

This sequence joins TRBV7-9 and TRBJ2-7, with TRBD2 as a possible D gene (5 bases). Trimming left V 5 bases short and J 1 base short, with 9 bases between. The CDR3 covers 13 residues. Germline V gene sequence: CDR1 SEHNR, CDR2 FQNEAQ (reference sequence). CDR3 residues: CASSPRGSYEQYV. CDR3 coding DNA: TGTGCCAGCAGCCCCCGGGGTTCCTACGAGCAGTACGTC.

Concerning this clonotype itself: The junction departs from germline at one end; a sequencing error may be responsible. The genes are TRBV7-7 and TRBJ2-5, with D uncertain. This CDR3 spans 15 amino acids. Per the germline V gene, CDR1 is SSHAT and CDR2 is FNYEAQ (reference sequence). This CDR3 is CAGRLAAETKETEYF. The DNA of the CDR3 is TGTGCCGGCCGTTTAGCCGCGGAGACAAAGGAGACCGAGTACTTC.

V and J are TRBV9 and TRBJ1-1; D not certain. Germline-derived CDR1 and CDR2 are SGDLS and YYNGEE. With 3 bases removed from V and 14 bases from J, the gap between germline ends came to 23 bases. The CDR3 consists of 14 residues. The CDR3 is CASSAYSASYNSFF. For the CDR3, the DNA is TGTGCCAGCAGCGCTTACAGCGCCTCCTATAATTCATTCTTT.

The rearrangement joins TRBV13 to TRBJ2-1; D is perhaps TRBD2 (7 bases). This CDR3 contains 16 residues. In germline, CDR1 is PRHDT, CDR2 FYEKMQ (reference sequence). Trimming cost V 5 bases and J 8 bases, with 22 bases left between them. In DNA, the CDR3 is TGTGCCAGCAGCCCGGGGGGCGGGGACGGTCAGGATGAGCAGTTCTTC. Its protein product is CASSPGGGDGQDEQFF.

On this clonotype itself: At one boundary the junction diverges from the germline segment, which might be a read error. J is TRBJ1-5 and V is TRBV10-3, with D hard to call. This CDR3 comprises 15 residues. Per germline, CDR1 ENHRY and CDR2 SYGVKD. CDR3 residues: CASSRHTEGHLNEHF. The CDR3 DNA reads TGTGCCAGCAGTAGACACACAGAAGGGCATCTTAATGAGCATTTT.

This clonotype was seen just once. The conserved phenylalanine or tryptophan is not found at the CDR3 terminus, so this likely reflects a read error. The genes are TRBV5-6 and TRBJ2-1; D possibly uses TRBD1 or TRBD2 (6 bases each). This CDR3 is built from 17 residues. The germline V gene has CDR1 SGHDT and CDR2 YYEEEE. Trimming shortened V by 2 bases and J by 4 bases, and 19 bases separated the two germline ends. The CDR3 protein is CASSLDGARGLYNEQFL. CDR3 nucleotides: TGTGCCAGCAGCTTAGATGGGGCCAGGGGACTGTACAATGAGCAGTTCTTA.

The chain joins TRBV9 to TRBJ1-1; D is unresolved. The ends were cut back, 3 bases at V and 1 base at J, with 7 bases in the middle. CDR1 and CDR2 from the germline V gene are SGDLS and YYNGEE. The CDR3 contains 13 residues. The CDR3 reads CASSAYKNTEAFF. DNA of the CDR3: TGTGCCAGCAGCGCGTACAAGAACACTGAAGCTTTCTTT.

The gene calls are TRBV7-6 and TRBJ2-5, with TRBD2 identical over 7 bases. The J call is uncertain, as TRBJ2-7 better fits the DNA end. The CDR3 has 15 residues. Germline V gene lookup returns CDR1 SGHVS and CDR2 FNYEAQ. Written as DNA, the CDR3 is TGTGCCAGCAGCTTAGTAGCGCTAGCGGCCTACGAGCAGTACTTC. Translated: CASSLVALAAYEQYF.

Comments on this clonotype: The junction shows a germline mismatch at one end, possibly a read error. The V call is TRBV15, the J call TRBJ2-3; D uncertain. Germline CDR1 and CDR2: LNHNV and YYDKDF (reference sequence). CDR3 length equals 14 residues. Here the CDR3 reads CASSWASGPETQYF. DNA for the CDR3: TGTGCCAGCAGCTGGGCCTCAGGTCCCGAGACCCAGTATTTT.

The chain combines TRBV7-9 with TRBJ1-1; D not resolved. Germline V gene lookup returns CDR1 SEHNR and CDR2 FQNEAQ (reference sequence). The CDR3 extends over 15 amino acids. V was pared by 1 base and J by 4 bases, with 13 bases between. The CDR3 nucleotides read TGTGCCAGCAGCTTAGATCTAAGCGGGAGCACTGAAGCTTTCTTT. Protein sequence: CASSLDLSGSTEAFF.

Note on this clonotype: Compared with germline, one end of the junction differs, possibly owing to a read error. J is TRBJ1-1 and V is TRBV11-2; D not resolved. Germline loops: CDR1 SGHAT, CDR2 FQNNGV. The CDR3 extends over 12 amino acids. CDR3 sequence (DNA): TGTGCCAGCCGCTTATCACCAGAGGAAGCTTTCTTT. Its protein is CASRLSPEEAFF.

This rearrangement joins TRBV29-1 to TRBJ1-5; 7 nucleotides agree with TRBD1. CDR1 is SQVTM, CDR2 ANQGSEA, per germline. The CDR3 loop spans 13 amino acids. Trimming removed 6 bases from V and 3 bases from J; junction bases left unmatched: 5. The CDR3 reads CSVKGQANQPQHF. In DNA form, the CDR3 reads TGCAGCGTGAAAGGACAGGCCAATCAGCCCCAGCATTTT.

With regard to this clonotype: Compared with germline, one end of the junction differs, possibly owing to a read error. V and J are TRBV7-2 and TRBJ2-3, with a tentative D call TRBD1 (6 bases). Germline V gene data show CDR1 as SGHTA and CDR2 as FQGNSA. The CDR3 extends over 10 amino acids. CDR3 DNA: TGTGCCAGCAGCTTAGATACGCAGGGGTTT. Residues: CASSLDTQGF. The variable domain in full, with the rest retrieved from reference TRBV7-2 and TRBJ2-3, is GAGVSQSPSNKVTEKGKDVELRCDPISGHTALYWYRQSLGQGLEFLIYFQGNSAPDKSGLPSDRFSAERTGGSVSTLTIQRTQQEDSAVYLCASSLDTQGFGPGTRLTVL.

A note on this clonotype: A junction end diverges from the germline sequence, so it may reflect a read error. V and J are TRBV2 and TRBJ2-3; D gene uncertain. Near its end, the DNA agrees better with TRBJ1-5, so the J call may be wrong. There are 14 residues in the CDR3. CDR1 and CDR2 (germline): SNHLY, FYNNEI. The CDR3 DNA is TGTGCCAGCAGTTGTGCTTATAGCAATGAGCCGCAGCATTTT. Its protein product is CASSCAYSNEPQHF.

The chain carries TRBV9 and TRBJ2-4; tentatively, D is TRBD2 (5 bases). The CDR3 has 12 residues. In germline, CDR1 is SGDLS, CDR2 YYNGEE. The CDR3 protein is CSSGGAGNIQYF. The CDR3 DNA reads as TGTAGCAGCGGCGGTGCTGGGAACATTCAGTACTTC.